The 23 T cell receptor beta chains below all came from one sample that was sequenced in a study of T cells in localized non-small cell lung cancer. The repertoire was sequenced with immunoSEQ multiplex PCR; TCRdb's copy has only in-frame clones and lacks some. This table has about 3,200 clones, roughly 24% appearing once. The input for sequencing was lung tumor tissue, taken before any cancer treatment. These receptors all come from a man between 40 and 69 years old with stage I lung adenocarcinoma.

The J gene is TRBJ2-1, the V gene TRBV15; weak D call: TRBD2 (6 bases). This CDR3 has 16 amino acids. In germline, CDR1 is LNHNV, CDR2 YYDKDF (reference sequence). V lost 4 bases to trimming and J lost 0 bases, with 13 bases between them. CDR3 sequence: CATSNPVGGSYNEQFF. CDR3 sequence (DNA): TGTGCCACCAGCAATCCCGTGGGGGGCTCCTACAATGAGCAGTTCTTC.

This clone has a handful of counts. V usage is TRBV6-8 and J usage is TRBJ2-1; D is tentatively TRBD1 or TRBD2 (7 bases each). With 4 bases removed from V and 10 bases from J, the gap between germline ends came to 20 bases. The CDR3 length is 15 residues. CDR1 and CDR2 (germline): MNHGY, SAAAGT. In DNA form, the CDR3 reads TGTGCCAGCAGTTCCGGGAGGACAGGCCCAGGGGAGCAGTTCTTC. Translation gives CASSSGRTGPGEQFF.

This clone appeared a few times. The chain combines TRBV19 with TRBJ1-2; no firm D call. CDR1 LNHDA and CDR2 SQIVND come from the germline V gene (reference sequence). This CDR3 is 12 amino acids long. V was trimmed by 3 bases and J by 4 bases, leaving 6 bases between them. The CDR3 loop reads CASSMTPYGYTF. The CDR3 DNA is TGTGCCAGTAGTATGACCCCCTATGGCTACACCTTC. Using reference TRBV19 and TRBJ1-2 for the parts outside the CDR3, the full variable domain is DGGITQSPKYLFRKEGQNVTLSCEQNLNHDAMYWYRQDPGQGLRLIYYSQIVNDFQKGDIAEGYSVSREKKESFPLTVTSAQKNPTAFYLCASSMTPYGYTFGSGTRLTVV.

The genes are TRBV5-1 and TRBJ1-1, with TRBD1 as a possible D gene (5 bases). The CDR3 extends over 16 amino acids. CDR1 is SGHRS, CDR2 YFSETQ, per germline. V was cut by 5 bases and J by 2 bases, with 19 bases left in between. The CDR3 reads CASSIFQGNRNTEAFF. The CDR3, as DNA: TGCGCCAGCAGTATTTTTCAGGGAAACAGAAACACTGAAGCTTTCTTT.

This clone has only a few counts. The rearrangement uses TRBV9 and TRBJ1-1; no definite D call. CDR3 length equals 12 residues. With 7 bases removed from V and 1 base from J, the gap between germline ends came to 8 bases. CDR1 is SGDLS, CDR2 YYNGEE, per germline. The CDR3 DNA reads as TGTGCCAGCCAGAGAAGGAACACTGAAGCTTTCTTT. Amino acids: CASQRRNTEAFF.

This clone was observed a handful of times. The V call is TRBV11-3, the J call TRBJ2-7; TRBD1 matches 8 bases. The CDR3 has 15 residues. In germline, CDR1 is SGHNT, CDR2 YENEEA. Trimming removed 1 base from V and 6 bases from J; junction bases left unmatched: 8. The DNA for the CDR3 is TGTGCCAGCAGCTTAGTGGGGGGACAGGCAGCCGAGCAGTACTTC. Its translation: CASSLVGGQAAEQYF.

A few counts support this clone. The V call is TRBV7-8, the J call TRBJ2-1, with a tentative D call TRBD2 (6 bases). V was shortened by 5 bases and J by 2 bases, with 7 bases between the two germline ends. The length of the CDR3 is 13 residues. In germline, CDR1 is SGHVS, CDR2 FQNEAQ. The CDR3, as DNA: TGTGCCAGCAGCGGGGGGACCTACAATGAGCAGTTCTTC. It is translated as CASSGGTYNEQFF.

The genes are TRBV6-8 and TRBJ2-5; the match to TRBD2 covers 8 bases. This CDR3 spans 13 amino acids. Germline CDR1 MNHGY, CDR2 SAAAGT. Germline trimming cut 8 bases from V and 13 bases from J; bases unmatched to any gene: 15. Here the CDR3 DNA reads TGTGCCAGCGGGCTATTGAGCGGGAGTGGTCGGTACTTC. Its translation is CASGLLSGSGRYF.

V usage is TRBV18 and J usage is TRBJ1-4; 7 bases match TRBD1. Trimming took 2 bases from V and 3 from J; bases not matched to a gene: 6. CDR1 and CDR2 from the germline V gene are KGHSH and LQKENI. The CDR3 runs 16 residues. CDR3 residues: CASSPSVGTANEKLFF. The CDR3 coding sequence is TGTGCCAGCTCACCATCGGTTGGGACAGCTAATGAAAAACTGTTTTTT.

This chain joins TRBV18 and TRBJ2-3; maybe TRBD2 (6 bases). Trimming pared 4 bases from V and 0 bases from J, leaving 17 bases between. Germline loops: CDR1 KGHSH, CDR2 LQKENI. The CDR3 totals 17 residues. CDR3 DNA: TGTGCCAGCTCACTAATGGAGAGTAGCGGTAGCACAGATACGCAGTATTTT. Protein product: CASSLMESSGSTDTQYF.

This clone was seen a few times. The DNA of the CDR3 is TGTGCCAGCAGCTGGACTAGCGGACAAGAGACCCAGTACTTC. Amino acids: CASSWTSGQETQYF. The chain recombines TRBV11-3 with TRBJ2-5; 10 nucleotides align to TRBD2. The V gene end was trimmed by 4 bases and the J gene end by 2 bases; junction bases not matched to a gene: 1. The CDR3 has 14 amino acids. Germline V gene lookup returns CDR1 SGHNT and CDR2 YENEEA.

This clone was counted many times. The chain joins TRBV11-3 to TRBJ1-2; 8 bases match TRBD1. Germline V gives CDR1 SGHNT, CDR2 YENEEA. This CDR3 has 15 residues. Germline trimming cut 4 bases from V and 4 bases from J; bases unmatched to any gene: 8. DNA for the CDR3: TGTGCCAGCAGCTATACAGGGGGGTTGAGCTATGGCTACACCTTC. Protein sequence: CASSYTGGLSYGYTF.

This clone was detected only a few times. V is TRBV6-8 and J is TRBJ2-7; 9 nucleotides line up with TRBD2. Losses at the gene ends were 6 bases for V and 3 bases for J; bases not matched to a gene: 6. The CDR3 sequence is 14 residues long. CDR1 and CDR2 from the germline V gene are MNHGY and SAAAGT. This chain's CDR3 is CASRASGGSYEQYF. CDR3 nucleotides: TGTGCCAGCAGAGCAAGCGGGGGGAGCTACGAGCAGTACTTC.

This chain uses TRBV25-1 with TRBJ1-3; 9 positions match TRBD1. Trimming removed 6 bases from V and 2 bases from J; junction bases left unmatched: 2. Germline CDR1 MGHDK, CDR2 SYGVNS. The length of the CDR3 is 14 residues. Here the CDR3 reads CASSGTGTGNTIYF. The DNA of the CDR3 is TGTGCCAGCAGCGGGACAGGGACTGGAAACACCATATATTTT.

This clone was seen only a few times. The J gene is TRBJ1-2, the V gene TRBV10-3; D not resolved. Trimming stripped 0 bases from V and 8 bases from J, with 13 bases between. Per germline, CDR1 ENHRY and CDR2 SYGVKD. This CDR3 is built from 14 residues. CDR3 sequence: CAISESSKGEGYTF. The CDR3 DNA is TGTGCCATCAGTGAGTCGTCGAAGGGCGAGGGCTACACCTTC.

This clone is medium-sized by share. The sample contains more than one DNA sequence encoding this CDR3. This chain uses TRBV6-8 with TRBJ1-3; possible D gene TRBD1, 5 bases. CDR3 length: 13 residues. Germline V gene lookup returns CDR1 MNHGY and CDR2 SAAAGT. V was trimmed by 6 bases and J by 1 base, leaving 7 bases between them. CDR3: CASRAGSGNTIYF. The CDR3 DNA sequence: TGTGCCAGCAGGGCAGGGTCTGGAAACACCATATATTTT.

This rearrangement joins TRBV11-3 to TRBJ1-1, with TRBD1 matching over 11 bases. Germline loops: CDR1 SGHNT, CDR2 YENEEA. CDR3 size: 15 residues. The trim removed 5 bases at V and 1 base at J, leaving 3 bases unmatched. The CDR3, as DNA: TGTGCCAGCAGCCCAGGACAGGGGGCGAACACTGAAGCTTTCTTT. Its protein is CASSPGQGANTEAFF.

This clone has a handful of counts. The chain joins TRBV25-1 to TRBJ2-3; D is perhaps TRBD2 (7 bases). Deletions cut 5 bases from V and 2 bases from J, with 17 bases between. The V gene's germline CDR1 is MGHDK and CDR2 SYGVNS. The CDR3 has 16 amino acids. DNA for the CDR3: TGTGCCAGCAGTCCCCGAGGGGGGGACCCCACAGATACGCAGTATTTT. This codes for CASSPRGGDPTDTQYF.

V usage is TRBV9 and J usage is TRBJ2-7; D possibly corresponds to TRBD1 (5 bases). The germline gives CDR1 SGDLS, CDR2 YYNGEE. The CDR3 loop spans 14 amino acids. Trimming took off 6 bases at V and 3 bases at J, with 16 bases between the two ends. CDR3 coding DNA: TGTGCCAGCATGAGACGTGGGGCCCTCTACGAGCAGTACTTC. Its protein product is CASMRRGALYEQYF.

This chain joins TRBV6-8 and TRBJ2-7; 8 bases are shared with TRBD2. Germline assignment: CDR1 MNHGY and CDR2 SAAAGT. V lost 6 bases and J lost 0; bases outside the gene matches: 7. The CDR3 has 15 residues. CDR3 region: CASSHGGAVSYEQYF. The CDR3 DNA reads as TGTGCCAGCAGCCACGGGGGGGCCGTCTCCTACGAGCAGTACTTC.

This sequence joins TRBV2 and TRBJ1-2; no reliable D call. The CDR3 runs 14 residues. Trimming left V 6 bases short and J 0 bases short, with 11 bases between. The germline V gene has CDR1 SNHLY and CDR2 FYNNEI. The CDR3 is CASSPPVPNYGYTF. DNA of the CDR3: TGTGCCAGCAGCCCACCGGTACCTAACTATGGCTACACCTTC.

This clone is termed medium-sized. The V gene is TRBV11-3, the J gene TRBJ1-2; 8 nucleotides match TRBD1. The CDR3 runs 15 residues. J was trimmed by 8 bases and V by 1 base; bases with no gene match: 9. Germline loops: CDR1 SGHNT, CDR2 YENEEA. The CDR3 spells CASSLGTGIEGGYTF. The CDR3 DNA reads TGTGCCAGCAGCTTAGGGACAGGGATCGAGGGAGGCTACACCTTC.

CDR3 amino acids: CASSSGQGTDTQYF. In nucleotides, the CDR3 is TGCGCCAGCAGCTCCGGACAGGGCACAGATACGCAGTATTTT. The V gene is TRBV5-1, the J gene TRBJ2-3; the match to TRBD1 covers 7 bases. CDR3 length: 14 residues. The V gene end was trimmed by 3 bases and the J gene end by 1 base; junction bases not matched to a gene: 2. CDR1 is SGHRS, CDR2 YFSETQ, per germline.